These 11 T cell receptor beta chains were sequenced from one sample in a study of T cells expressing NK-cell markers. TCRdb reanalyzed the 5' RACE reads and collapses them to one entry per CDR3 protein, without DNA. The sample has a few hundred thousand distinct CDR3 sequences. The sequenced sample consisted of blood T cells: a sorted CD56 or NKG2C T cell subset, CD4+ or CD8+ T cells, or bulk PBMC T cells (not recorded which). The receptors originated from a woman aged 45-65 years in good health.

This sequence joins TRBV5-1 and TRBJ2-6; the D call of TRBD1 rests on TCRdb alone, since no DNA is present to check it. The CDR3 is 17 amino acids. Germline values: CDR1 SGHRS, CDR2 YFSETQ. The CDR3 reads CASSYTGTGSGANVLTF. The full variable domain, rest sourced from reference TRBV5-1 and TRBJ2-6, is KAGVTQTPRYLIKTRGQQVTLSCSPISGHRSVSWYQQTPGQGLQFLFEYFSETQRNKGNFPGRFSGRQFSNSRSEMNVSTLELGDSALYLCASSYTGTGSGANVLTFGAGSRLTVL.

This chain links TRBV7-9 with TRBJ2-7; no DNA is available, so the TRBD1 call from TCRdb remains unchecked. Germline loops: CDR1 SEHNR, CDR2 FQNEAQ (reference sequence). This CDR3 has 16 residues. CDR3 protein: CASGLGQGRLNYEQYF.

V usage is TRBV12-3 or TRBV12-4 and J usage is TRBJ2-7. This CDR3 contains 12 residues. Here the CDR3 reads CAAARRSYEQYF.

The chain has TRBV6-6 and TRBJ2-1; TCRdb lists TRBD1, though no DNA is available to test this call. This CDR3 has 14 amino acids. Germline CDR1 reads MNHNY; CDR2 reads SVGAGI (reference sequence). This CDR3 is CASTPVHKYNEQFF.

The chain uses TRBV5-6 and TRBJ2-1; TCRdb's D call of TRBD2 is untestable without DNA. The CDR3 extends over 13 amino acids. CDR1 SGHDT and CDR2 YYEEEE come from the germline V gene. CDR3 protein: CASSPRLVNEQFF.

J is TRBJ2-7 and V is TRBV6-5. This CDR3 comprises 12 residues. CDR1 and CDR2 from the germline V gene are MNHEY and SVGAGI. The CDR3 protein is CASSDRVYEQYF.

V and J are TRBV5-1 and TRBJ2-5; TCRdb's D gene call, TRBD2, goes unchecked for lack of DNA. CDR3 length: 16 residues. From germline, CDR1 is SGHRS and CDR2 YFSETQ. The chain's CDR3 is CASRRIAGGPGETQYF.

This chain joins TRBV12-3 or TRBV12-4 and TRBJ1-2. This CDR3 contains 14 residues. The CDR3 here is CASSLVGPARGYTF.

The rearrangement links TRBV19 to TRBJ2-3; the TRBD1 assignment by TCRdb is unverifiable without DNA. The CDR3 loop spans 13 amino acids. Germline lookup yields CDR1 LNHDA and CDR2 SQIVND (reference sequence). This chain's CDR3 is CASSIRDTDTQYF.

The genes are TRBV10-3 and TRBJ2-1; the TCRdb call, TRBD2, lacks DNA for checking. Germline CDR1 ENHRY, CDR2 SYGVKD. The CDR3 spans 15 residues. The chain's CDR3 is CATGARLADYNEQFF.

The chain combines TRBV12-3 or TRBV12-4 with TRBJ2-2. This CDR3 spans 14 amino acids. The CDR3 loop reads CASSVTTSPGELFF.